The source of this T cell receptor beta chain is a study of blood T cell repertoires in COVID-19. This CDR3 has 16 residues. Germline CDR1 MGHRA, CDR2 YSYEKL. Unmatched junction bases numbered 9, after V lost 3 bases and J lost 5 bases. Generated by immunoSEQ multiplex PCR, the TCRdb table keeps only in-frame clones and is missing some. This repertoire shows approximately 200,000 clones, roughly 94% found once; its top ten account for 0.7% to 0.8%. The gene calls are TRBV4-1 and TRBJ2-2, with 7 bases lining up with TRBD1. Input material: peripheral blood. This receptor was taken from a man aged 25 to 45 with COVID-19, enrolled during active disease. Written as DNA, the CDR3 is TGCGCCAGCAGCCAGGCTCGACAGGGATTGACCGGGGAGCTGTTTTTT. Protein: CASSQARQGLTGELFF.